This T cell receptor beta chain was sequenced in a study of cytomegalovirus exposure and HLA in healthy donors. Study-level points and caveats: Reports state that TCR beta sequences accurately predicted most subjects' HLA-A and HLA-B alleles. Later on, a genetic analysis was performed. It linked a missense variant in DCLRE1C with V- and J-gene trimming of TCR beta. What was likely a sequencing artifact was a cluster of highly shared sequence variants.

Worth noting for this clone: What it binds is unknown.

Primers included in the PCR were 60 Vbeta and 13 Jbeta primers. TCRdb keeps only in-frame clones here, not all; method: immunoSEQ multiplex PCR. The sample records about 180,000 clones, roughly 79% being singletons. Material for sequencing was PBMCs. This clonotype was sampled from a woman aged 45-65 years in good health and CMV-seropositive.

As DNA, the CDR3 is TGCGCCAGCGAAGGGGCCTCAGGGGGCAATCAGCCCCAGCATTTT. Translated: CASEGASGGNQPQHF. The gene calls are TRBV10-1 and TRBJ1-5; possible D gene TRBD1, 6 bases. Germline CDR1 and CDR2: WNHNN and SYGVQD (reference sequence). The CDR3 is made up of 15 amino acids. Trimming removed 8 bases at V and 2 bases at J, with 16 bases between.